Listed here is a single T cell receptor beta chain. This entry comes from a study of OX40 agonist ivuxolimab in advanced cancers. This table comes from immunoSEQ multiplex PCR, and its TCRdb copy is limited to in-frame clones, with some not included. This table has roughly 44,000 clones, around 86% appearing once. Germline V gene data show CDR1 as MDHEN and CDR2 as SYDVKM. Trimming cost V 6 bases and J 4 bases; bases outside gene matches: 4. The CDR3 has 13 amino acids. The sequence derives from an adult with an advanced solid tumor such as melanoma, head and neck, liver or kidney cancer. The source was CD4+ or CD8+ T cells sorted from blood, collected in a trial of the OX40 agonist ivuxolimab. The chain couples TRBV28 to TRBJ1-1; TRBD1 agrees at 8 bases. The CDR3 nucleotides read TGTGCCAGCAGAAATCAGGGGGCCACTGAAGCTTTCTTT. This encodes CASRNQGATEAFF.